Listed below are T cell receptor beta chains from one sample, sequenced in a study of T cell changes during pregnancy in multiple sclerosis. Libraries were prepared by immunoSEQ multiplex PCR; TCRdb keeps only in-frame clonotypes and omits some of them. The table lists approximately 87,000 clones, about 93% of them singletons. The sequencing used CD4+ T cells from peripheral blood mononuclear cells, collected in the second trimester of pregnancy. These receptors originate from a female donor with multiple sclerosis, enrolled in a pregnancy study. CDR3s include the opening cysteine and the closing phenylalanine or tryptophan. The order of the fields is clone size, D gene, J gene, V gene, CDR3 protein, CDR3 DNA. The D gene is left open where the match is weak. Rows give clone size only sometimes, using once, few, many, or a class for an expanded clone.

size: -; D: -; J: TRBJ2-1; V: TRBV18; CDR3: CASSPRTDNEQFF; DNA: TGTGCCAGCTCACCACGCACGGACAATGAGCAGTTCTTC
size: once; D: TRBD1; J: TRBJ2-2; V: TRBV7-8; CDR3: CASSLRQGRTGELFF; DNA: TGTGCCAGCAGCCTCCGACAGGGGAGAACCGGGGAGCTGTTTTTT
size: -; D: -; J: TRBJ2-1; V: TRBV10-3; CDR3: CAISAGSSYNEQFF; DNA: TGTGCCATCAGTGCGGGGAGCTCCTACAATGAGCAGTTCTTC
size: -; D: -; J: TRBJ2-5; V: TRBV18; CDR3: CASSPLGQGETQYF; DNA: TGTGCCAGCTCACCACTGGGGCAGGGAGAGACCCAGTACTTC
size: -; D: TRBD1; J: TRBJ2-5; V: TRBV7-9; CDR3: CASSHDRVHQETQYF; DNA: TGTGCCAGCAGCCACGACAGGGTACATCAAGAGACCCAGTACTTC
size: once; D: -; J: TRBJ1-1; V: TRBV7-9; CDR3: CASSLVGGGKAEAFF; DNA: TGTGCCAGCAGCTTAGTTGGCGGGGGAAAAGCTGAAGCTTTCTTT
size: -; D: -; J: TRBJ2-7; V: TRBV6-1; CDR3: CASSRDFGAYEQYF; DNA: TGTGCCAGCAGTCGGGACTTCGGAGCCTACGAGCAGTACTTC
size: -; D: -; J: TRBJ2-1; V: TRBV7-2; CDR3: CASSLVSGVHEQFF; DNA: TGTGCCAGCAGCTTAGTTTCAGGGGTCCATGAGCAGTTCTTC
size: -; D: -; J: TRBJ2-1; V: TRBV10-3; CDR3: CAISEVYEQFF; DNA: TGTGCCATCAGTGAGGTCTATGAGCAGTTCTTC
size: -; D: -; J: TRBJ2-6; V: TRBV7-3; CDR3: CASSSGSGANVLTF; DNA: TGTGCCAGCAGCTCTGGGAGTGGGGCCAACGTCCTGACTTTC
size: -; D: -; J: TRBJ2-1; V: TRBV19; CDR3: CASKGDNKWDEQFF; DNA: TGTGCCAGTAAGGGGGACAATAAATGGGATGAGCAGTTCTTC
size: -; D: -; J: TRBJ1-5; V: TRBV30; CDR3: CAWHPGGGYSNQPQHF; DNA: TGTGCCTGGCATCCTGGGGGGGGTTATAGCAATCAGCCCCAGCATTTT
size: few; D: -; J: TRBJ1-5; V: TRBV6-1; CDR3: CASSDRSNQPQHF; DNA: TGTGCCAGCAGTGACCGTAGCAATCAGCCCCAGCATTTT
size: -; D: TRBD1; J: TRBJ2-7; V: TRBV6-6; CDR3: CASETGGYYEQYF; DNA: TGTGCCAGCGAAACAGGGGGTTACTACGAGCAGTACTTC
size: -; D: TRBD2; J: TRBJ2-1; V: TRBV7-8; CDR3: CASSPVSGRARNEQFF; DNA: TGTGCCAGCAGCCCCGTTAGCGGGAGGGCTAGGAATGAGCAGTTCTTC
size: -; D: TRBD1; J: TRBJ1-2; V: TRBV25-1; CDR3: CASSEDRVGYTF; DNA: TGTGCCAGCAGTGAGGACAGGGTAGGCTACACCTTC
size: -; D: -; J: TRBJ1-1; V: TRBV7-8; CDR3: CASSIQGGNTEAFF; DNA: TGTGCCAGCAGCATCCAAGGAGGAAACACTGAAGCTTTCTTT
size: -; D: TRBD1; J: TRBJ2-1; V: TRBV2; CDR3: CASTSGDRGNEQFF; DNA: TGTGCCAGCACCTCCGGGGACAGGGGTAATGAGCAGTTCTTC
size: -; D: TRBD2; J: TRBJ2-7; V: TRBV5-6; CDR3: CASSRLAGAYEQYF; DNA: TGTGCCAGCAGCCGACTAGCGGGAGCCTACGAGCAGTACTTC
size: -; D: TRBD1; J: TRBJ2-7; V: TRBV7-2; CDR3: CASSQKLGTAKSYEQYF; DNA: TGTGCCAGCAGCCAAAAACTCGGGACAGCCAAATCCTACGAGCAGTACTTC
size: -; D: -; J: TRBJ2-5; V: TRBV27; CDR3: CASRKGGGPPETQYF; DNA: TGTGCCAGCAGAAAAGGGGGGGGGCCCCCAGAGACCCAGTACTTC
size: -; D: -; J: TRBJ2-1; V: TRBV28; CDR3: CASSLTGFSYNEQFF; DNA: TGTGCCAGCAGTTTAACGGGATTCTCCTACAATGAGCAGTTCTTC
size: -; D: -; J: TRBJ1-6; V: TRBV28; CDR3: CASSLGLGSSYNSPLHF; DNA: TGTGCCAGCAGTTTAGGATTAGGGAGCTCCTATAATTCACCCCTCCACTTT
size: -; D: TRBD2; J: TRBJ2-1; V: TRBV7-6; CDR3: CASSLRLAGDSEQFF; DNA: TGTGCCAGCAGCTTACGGCTAGCGGGAGACAGCGAGCAGTTCTTC
size: once; D: TRBD1; J: TRBJ1-1; V: TRBV5-1; CDR3: CASSLQGDTEAFF; DNA: TGCGCCAGCAGCTTGCAGGGGGATACTGAAGCTTTCTTT
size: -; D: TRBD2; J: TRBJ2-1; V: TRBV19; CDR3: CASSLYRTSGRAGVNNEQFF; DNA: TGTGCCAGTAGCCTTTATCGGACTAGCGGGAGGGCAGGGGTCAACAATGAGCAGTTCTTC
size: -; D: -; J: TRBJ1-5; V: TRBV29-1; CDR3: CSDLKQQDSNQPQHF; DNA: TGCAGCGATCTTAAACAACAGGATAGCAATCAGCCCCAGCATTTT
size: -; D: -; J: TRBJ2-3; V: TRBV4-1; CDR3: CASSQVGQRDTQYF; DNA: TGCGCCAGCAGCCAAGTCGGACAGCGAGATACGCAGTATTTT
size: -; D: -; J: TRBJ1-6; V: TRBV30; CDR3: CAWSVKTGKHSPLHF; DNA: TGTGCCTGGAGTGTAAAAACAGGGAAGCATTCACCCCTCCACTTT
size: -; D: -; J: TRBJ2-1; V: TRBV7-9; CDR3: CASSPYRQAGNEQFF; DNA: TGTGCCAGCAGCCCATATAGACAGGCAGGGAATGAGCAGTTCTTC
size: -; D: -; J: TRBJ1-6; V: TRBV27; CDR3: CASRRTGDLMSPLHF; DNA: TGTGCCAGCAGACGAACCGGAGATTTGATGTCACCCCTCCACTTT
size: -; D: -; J: TRBJ1-1; V: TRBV6-5; CDR3: CASSSAGGPEAFF; DNA: TGTGCCAGCAGTTCCGCCGGGGGTCCGGAAGCTTTCTTT
size: -; D: TRBD2; J: TRBJ2-5; V: TRBV29-1; CDR3: CSALGEGETQYF; DNA: TGCAGCGCATTGGGGGAGGGGGAGACCCAGTACTTC
size: -; D: -; J: TRBJ1-2; V: TRBV28; CDR3: CASRTTDVFGYTF; DNA: TGTGCCAGCAGGACCACAGATGTTTTTGGCTACACCTTC
size: -; D: -; J: TRBJ1-6; V: TRBV10-2; CDR3: CASRDTGDSPLHF; DNA: TGCGCCAGCAGGGACACGGGGGATTCTCCCCTCCACTTT
size: -; D: -; J: TRBJ2-1; V: TRBV5-6; CDR3: CASSLFTSRGYNEQFF; DNA: TGTGCCAGCAGCCTCTTTACCTCTCGAGGGTACAATGAGCAGTTCTTC
size: -; D: -; J: TRBJ2-1; V: TRBV19; CDR3: CASSRTGRDEQFF; DNA: TGTGCCAGTAGTAGAACCGGGCGGGATGAGCAGTTCTTC
size: -; D: TRBD1; J: TRBJ1-5; V: TRBV5-4; CDR3: CASSVDRGNQPQHF; DNA: TGTGCCAGCAGCGTGGACAGGGGGAATCAGCCCCAGCATTTT
size: -; D: -; J: TRBJ1-1; V: TRBV11-3; CDR3: CASSHGVNTEAFF; DNA: TGTGCCAGCAGCCACGGGGTGAACACTGAAGCTTTCTTT
size: few; D: -; J: TRBJ2-3; V: TRBV20-1; CDR3: CSARQRQTQYF; DNA: TGCAGTGCTAGACAGCGGCAAACGCAGTATTTT